This is a list of T cell receptor beta chains from one sample in a study of blood T cell repertoires in COVID-19. Some clones are missing from TCRdb's copy, which holds only in-frame ones; the method was immunoSEQ multiplex PCR. The sample holds some 130,000 clones, around 89% seen once. The material sequenced was peripheral blood. The receptors originated from a man in his 60s with COVID-19, enrolled during active disease. CDR3s include the opening cysteine and the closing phenylalanine or tryptophan. A D gene is named only where the DNA matches it firmly. Clone sizes are given selectively: once, few, many, or a class where the clone is expanded.

V	J	size	D	CDR3	DNA
TRBV5-6	TRBJ1-1	-	-	CASSLHAGTRYTEAFF	TGTGCCAGCAGCTTGCACGCCGGGACACGGTACACTGAAGCTTTCTTT
TRBV6-1	TRBJ1-4	-	-	CASSEIKGEKLFF	TGTGCCAGCAGTGAAATAAAGGGGGAAAAACTGTTTTTT
TRBV24-1	TRBJ1-5	-	-	CATSDRRYQPQHF	TGTGCCACCAGTGACCGGAGATATCAGCCCCAGCATTTT
TRBV19	TRBJ2-3	-	-	CASSIEQDPLHTQYF	TGTGCCAGTAGTATAGAGCAGGATCCTCTTCATACGCAGTATTTT
TRBV5-1	TRBJ2-5	-	TRBD1	CASSLDTGGKETQYF	TGCGCCAGCAGCTTAGACACAGGGGGAAAGGAGACCCAGTACTTC
TRBV10-3	TRBJ1-1	-	-	CAISEPTQGAEAFF	TGTGCCATCAGTGAGCCTACACAGGGTGCTGAAGCTTTCTTT
TRBV2	TRBJ2-2	-	TRBD1	CASSWTGEAGELFF	TGTGCCAGCAGTTGGACAGGGGAGGCCGGGGAGCTGTTTTTT
TRBV29-1	TRBJ1-3	-	-	CSVEDLGNTIYF	TGCAGCGTTGAAGATCTAGGAAACACCATATATTTT
TRBV6-5	TRBJ2-2	-	-	CASSPNPGAGELFF	TGTGCCAGCAGTCCAAATCCAGGGGCCGGGGAGCTGTTTTTT
TRBV3-1/TRBV3-2	TRBJ1-1	-	-	CASSQVPGGTEAFF	TGTGCCAGCAGCCAAGTACCCGGAGGGACTGAAGCTTTCTTT
TRBV7-8	TRBJ2-1	-	-	CASSQGTLSEQFF	TGTGCCAGCAGCCAAGGGACACTTAGTGAGCAGTTCTTC
TRBV7-9	TRBJ1-2	-	TRBD1	CASSPGTGSGYTF	TGTGCCAGCAGCCCCGGGACAGGGAGCGGCTACACCTTC
TRBV19	TRBJ2-1	-	TRBD1	CASSMGQGNPRNEQFF	TGTGCCAGTAGTATGGGACAGGGAAACCCTAGGAATGAGCAGTTCTTC
TRBV6-5	TRBJ1-1	-	TRBD1	CASRNPGQFTEAFF	TGTGCCAGCAGAAACCCGGGACAGTTCACTGAAGCTTTCTTT
TRBV4-2	TRBJ1-6	-	TRBD1	CASSQPGQGSSPLHF	TGTGCCAGCAGTCAGCCGGGACAGGGTTCTTCACCCCTCCACTTT
TRBV18	TRBJ2-7	-	-	CASSPRGLEQYF	TGTGCCAGCTCACCAAGAGGTCTCGAGCAGTACTTC
TRBV7-7	TRBJ2-5	-	TRBD2	CASSLGLAGAQETQYF	TGTGCTAGCAGCTTAGGACTAGCGGGGGCCCAAGAGACCCAGTACTTC
TRBV19	TRBJ2-4	-	TRBD1	CASSRTGTGTKNIQYF	TGTGCCAGTAGTAGAACCGGGACAGGAACAAAAAACATTCAGTACTTC
TRBV5-8	TRBJ1-6	-	TRBD1	CASSLSGGKYSPLHF	TGTGCCAGCAGCTTGTCAGGGGGCAAGTATTCACCCCTCCACTTT
TRBV6-6	TRBJ2-7	many	-	CASSPTNPHYEQYF	TGTGCCAGCAGTCCCACTAATCCTCACTACGAGCAGTACTTC
TRBV9	TRBJ1-4	-	-	CASSHSFRGHNEKLFF	TGTGCCAGCAGCCATTCTTTCAGGGGCCATAATGAAAAACTGTTTTTT
TRBV3-1/TRBV3-2	TRBJ1-2	-	TRBD1	CASSQRGQDYGYTF	TGTGCCAGCAGCCAAAGGGGACAGGACTATGGCTACACCTTC
TRBV6-5	TRBJ1-3	-	-	CASSSVFGSGNTIYF	TGTGCCAGCAGTTCGGTTTTTGGCTCTGGAAACACCATATATTTT
TRBV12-5	TRBJ1-1	once	-	CASGLSQSEAFF	TGTGCTAGTGGTTTGAGTCAGTCTGAAGCTTTCTTT
TRBV3-1/TRBV3-2	TRBJ2-5	-	-	CASSQGPSQETQYF	TGTGCCAGCAGCCAAGGACCTAGTCAAGAGACCCAGTACTTC
TRBV6-6	TRBJ1-1	-	-	CASSYSDKSTEAFF	TGTGCCAGCAGTTATTCGGACAAGTCCACTGAAGCTTTCTTT
TRBV12-1	TRBJ1-4	-	-	CASSLPGQGWEKLFF	TGTGCCAGCAGCTTGCCGGGACAGGGATGGGAAAAACTGTTTTTT
TRBV7-2	TRBJ1-5	once	-	CASSSYAGAQPQHF	TGTGCCAGCAGCTCATACGCGGGAGCTCAGCCCCAGCATTTT
TRBV6-5	TRBJ2-5	-	TRBD1	CASSSIDRGVQETQYF	TGTGCCAGCAGTTCCATCGACAGGGGGGTCCAAGAGACCCAGTACTTC
TRBV11-2	TRBJ2-4	-	-	CASSLGTGRDIQYF	TGTGCCAGCAGCTTAGGAACAGGGAGAGACATTCAGTACTTC
TRBV3-1/TRBV3-2	TRBJ2-3	-	TRBD1	CASSQNPGTGPDTQYF	TGTGCCAGCAGCCAAAACCCCGGGACAGGTCCCGATACGCAGTATTTT
TRBV6-5	TRBJ1-2	-	-	CASSYTAGNPYGYTF	TGTGCCAGCAGTTACACGGCCGGGAACCCCTATGGCTACACCTTC
TRBV7-9	TRBJ1-2	-	-	CASSPGGSANYGYTF	TGTGCCAGCAGCCCCGGCGGTTCAGCTAACTATGGCTACACCTTC
TRBV7-9	TRBJ1-6	few	-	CASSLQPTGGSPLHF	TGTGCCAGCAGCTTACAACCTACCGGGGGTTCACCCCTCCACTTT
TRBV14	TRBJ1-2	-	-	CASSLPGLNYGYTF	TGTGCCAGCAGCCTGCCCGGACTCAACTATGGCTACACCTTC
TRBV7-3	TRBJ1-1	-	-	CASTLGPSGEAFF	TGTGCCAGCACGCTTGGGCCCTCAGGTGAAGCTTTCTTT
TRBV7-2	TRBJ1-6	-	TRBD1	CASSPGGQGRLLHF	TGTGCCAGCAGCCCGGGGGGACAGGGACGTCTCCTCCACTTT
TRBV19	TRBJ1-4	-	-	CASSNAGEGEKLFF	TGTGCCAGTAGTAATGCAGGGGAGGGTGAAAAACTGTTTTTT
TRBV6-1	TRBJ1-5	-	TRBD1	CASSQDREPSGQPQHF	TGTGCCAGCAGTCAAGACAGGGAGCCATCGGGTCAGCCCCAGCATTTT
TRBV9	TRBJ1-3	-	-	CASSVDAVSGNTIYF	TGTGCCAGCAGCGTAGATGCAGTCTCTGGAAACACCATATATTTT
TRBV7-2	TRBJ1-4	once	TRBD1	CASSLRTGLNEKLFF	TGTGCCAGCAGCTTAAGGACAGGACTTAATGAAAAACTGTTTTTT
TRBV6-1	TRBJ1-6	few	-	CASSETITNSPLHF	TGTGCCAGCAGTGAAACAATAACTAATTCACCCCTCCACTTT